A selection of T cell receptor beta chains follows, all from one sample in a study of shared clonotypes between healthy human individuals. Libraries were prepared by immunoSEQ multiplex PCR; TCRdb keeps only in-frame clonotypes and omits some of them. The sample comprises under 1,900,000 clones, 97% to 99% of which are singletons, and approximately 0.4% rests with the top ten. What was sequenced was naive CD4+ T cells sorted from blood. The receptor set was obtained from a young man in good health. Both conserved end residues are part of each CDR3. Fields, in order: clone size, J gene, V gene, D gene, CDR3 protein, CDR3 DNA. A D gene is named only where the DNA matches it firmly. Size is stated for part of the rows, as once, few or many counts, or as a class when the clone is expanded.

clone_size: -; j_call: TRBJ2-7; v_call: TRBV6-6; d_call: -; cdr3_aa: CASSSAGAHRWQYF; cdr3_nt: TGTGCCAGCAGTTCGGCGGGGGCACACCGCTGGCAGTACTTC
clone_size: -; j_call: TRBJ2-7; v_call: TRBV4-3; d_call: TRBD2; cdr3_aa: CASSQEGPSGLPYEQYF; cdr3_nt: TGCGCCAGCAGCCAAGAGGGTCCTAGCGGGCTTCCCTACGAGCAGTACTTC
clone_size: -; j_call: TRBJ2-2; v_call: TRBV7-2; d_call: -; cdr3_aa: CASSLGRGSPANTGELFF; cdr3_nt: TGTGCCAGCAGCTTAGGAAGGGGGAGCCCAGCGAACACCGGGGAGCTGTTTTTT
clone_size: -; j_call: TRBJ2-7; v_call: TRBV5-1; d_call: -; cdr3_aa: CASSSDRYEQYF; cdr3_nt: TGCGCCAGCAGCTCTGACAGGTACGAGCAGTACTTC
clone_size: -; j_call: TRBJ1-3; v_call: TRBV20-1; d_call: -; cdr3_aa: CSAGSNTIYF; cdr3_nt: TGCAGTGCCGGATCCAACACCATATATTTT
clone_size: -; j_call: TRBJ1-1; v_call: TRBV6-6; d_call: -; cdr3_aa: CASISNTEAFF; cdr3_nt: TGTGCCAGCATATCGAACACTGAAGCTTTCTTT
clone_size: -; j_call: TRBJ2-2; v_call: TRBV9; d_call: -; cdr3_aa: CASSLKGSNTGELFF; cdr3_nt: TGTGCCAGCAGCCTCAAAGGCAGTAACACCGGGGAGCTGTTTTTT
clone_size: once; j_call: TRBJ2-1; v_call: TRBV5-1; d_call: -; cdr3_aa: CATSPGLSSYNEQFF; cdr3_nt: TGCGCCACCTCCCCCGGACTTAGCTCCTACAATGAGCAGTTCTTC
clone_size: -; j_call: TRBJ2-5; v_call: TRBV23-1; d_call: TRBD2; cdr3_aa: CASILAGETQYF; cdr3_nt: TGCGCCAGCATCCTAGCGGGGGAGACCCAGTACTTC
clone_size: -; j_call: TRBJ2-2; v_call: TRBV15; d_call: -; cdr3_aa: CATSRSRTSGTGELFF; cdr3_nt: TGTGCCACCAGCAGAAGTAGAACGAGCGGCACCGGGGAGCTGTTTTTT
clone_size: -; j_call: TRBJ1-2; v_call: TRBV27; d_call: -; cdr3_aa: CASRQGTLSIYGYTF; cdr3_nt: TGTGCCAGCAGACAGGGAACCTTATCTATCTATGGCTACACCTTC
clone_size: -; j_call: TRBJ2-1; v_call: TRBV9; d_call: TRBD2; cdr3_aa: CASSVVPAGTSGYNEQFF; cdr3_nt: TGTGCCAGCAGCGTAGTCCCGGCCGGGACTAGCGGCTACAATGAGCAGTTCTTC
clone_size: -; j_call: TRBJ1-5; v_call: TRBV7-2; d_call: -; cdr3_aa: CASSLDLGPQHF; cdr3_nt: TGTGCCAGCAGCTTAGATTTAGGGCCCCAGCATTTT
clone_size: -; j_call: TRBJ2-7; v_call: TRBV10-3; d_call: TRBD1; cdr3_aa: CAISGTGGYEQYF; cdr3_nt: TGTGCCATCAGTGGGACAGGGGGTTATGAGCAGTACTTC
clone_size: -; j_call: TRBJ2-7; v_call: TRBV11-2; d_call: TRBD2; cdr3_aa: CASSLIASGIFPYEQYF; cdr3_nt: TGTGCCAGCAGCTTGATAGCTAGCGGGATTTTCCCTTACGAGCAGTACTTC
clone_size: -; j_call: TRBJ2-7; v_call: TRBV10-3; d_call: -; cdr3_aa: CAISENLGGPLYEQYF; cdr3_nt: TGTGCCATCAGTGAGAATCTCGGTGGTCCCCTCTACGAGCAGTACTTC
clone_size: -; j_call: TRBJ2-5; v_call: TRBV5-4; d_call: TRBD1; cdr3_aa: CASSLGQGLGQETQYF; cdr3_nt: TGTGCCAGCAGCCTCGGACAGGGTTTAGGCCAAGAGACCCAGTACTTC
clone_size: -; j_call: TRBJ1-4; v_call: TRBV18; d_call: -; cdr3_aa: CASSQFEKLFF; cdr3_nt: TGTGCCAGCTCACAGTTCGAAAAACTGTTTTTT
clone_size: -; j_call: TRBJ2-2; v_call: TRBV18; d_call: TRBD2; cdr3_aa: CASHGLGNTGELFF; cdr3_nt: TGTGCCAGCCACGGACTAGGGAACACCGGGGAGCTGTTTTTT
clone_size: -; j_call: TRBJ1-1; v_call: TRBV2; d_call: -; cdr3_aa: CASRYGGMNTEAFF; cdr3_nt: TGTGCCAGCAGATATGGGGGTATGAACACTGAAGCTTTCTTT
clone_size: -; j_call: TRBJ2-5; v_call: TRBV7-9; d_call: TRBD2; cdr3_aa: CASSLSGAQETQYF; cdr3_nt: TGTGCCAGCAGCTTAAGCGGGGCCCAAGAGACCCAGTACTTC
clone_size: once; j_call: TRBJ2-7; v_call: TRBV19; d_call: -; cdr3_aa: CASSRGIGYEQYF; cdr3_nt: TGTGCCAGTAGTCGAGGGATCGGGTACGAGCAGTACTTC
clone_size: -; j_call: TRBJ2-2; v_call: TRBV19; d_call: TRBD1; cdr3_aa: CASSIQRTGGGELFF; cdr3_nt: TGTGCCAGTAGTATCCAGCGGACAGGAGGCGGGGAGCTGTTTTTT
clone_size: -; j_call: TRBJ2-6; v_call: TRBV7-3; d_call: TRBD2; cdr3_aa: CASSLSSASGIRAGANVLTF; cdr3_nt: TGTGCCAGCAGCTTATCCTCGGCTAGCGGGATTAGGGCTGGGGCCAACGTCCTGACTTTC
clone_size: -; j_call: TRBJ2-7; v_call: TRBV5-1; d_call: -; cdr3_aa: CASSIYGTYEQYF; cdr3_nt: TGCGCCAGCAGCATTTATGGCACCTACGAGCAGTACTTC
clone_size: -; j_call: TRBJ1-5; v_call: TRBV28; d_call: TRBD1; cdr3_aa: CATGGQGNRNQPQHF; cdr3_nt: TGTGCCACCGGAGGACAGGGGAATCGCAATCAGCCCCAGCATTTT
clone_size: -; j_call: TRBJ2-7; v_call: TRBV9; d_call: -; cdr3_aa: CASSVSEFPYEQYF; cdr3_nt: TGTGCCAGCAGCGTGTCAGAGTTCCCCTACGAGCAGTACTTC
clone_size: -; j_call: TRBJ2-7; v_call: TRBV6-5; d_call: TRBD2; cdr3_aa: CASSYSAGLYEQYF; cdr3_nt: TGTGCCAGCAGTTATTCAGCGGGACTCTACGAGCAGTACTTC
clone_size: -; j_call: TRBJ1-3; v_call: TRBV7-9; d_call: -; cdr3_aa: CASSLQGPDSGNTIYF; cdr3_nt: TGTGCCAGCAGCCTACAGGGTCCTGACTCTGGAAACACCATATATTTT
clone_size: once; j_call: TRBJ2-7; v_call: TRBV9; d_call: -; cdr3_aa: CASSVHSSSYEQYF; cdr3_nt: TGTGCCAGCAGCGTACACAGTAGCTCCTACGAGCAGTACTTC
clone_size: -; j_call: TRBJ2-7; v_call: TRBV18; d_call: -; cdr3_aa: CASFTSSYEQYF; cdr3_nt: TGTGCCAGCTTTACGAGCTCCTACGAGCAGTACTTC
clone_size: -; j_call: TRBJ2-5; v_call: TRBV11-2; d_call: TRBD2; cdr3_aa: CASSLEGGREETQYF; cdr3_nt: TGTGCCAGCAGCTTAGAGGGGGGGAGGGAAGAGACCCAGTACTTC
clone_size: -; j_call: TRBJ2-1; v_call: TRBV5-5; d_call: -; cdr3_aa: CASVSVSYNEQFF; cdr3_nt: TGTGCCAGCGTTAGCGTCTCCTACAATGAGCAGTTCTTC
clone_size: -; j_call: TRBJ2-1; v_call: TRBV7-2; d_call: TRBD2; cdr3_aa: CASSLQGLAGGGEQFF; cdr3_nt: TGTGCCAGCAGCTTACAGGGACTAGCGGGAGGAGGGGAGCAGTTCTTC
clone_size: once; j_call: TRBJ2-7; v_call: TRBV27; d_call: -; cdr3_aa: CASSYRLGAYEQYF; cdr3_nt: TGTGCCAGCAGCTACCGGCTTGGGGCCTACGAGCAGTACTTC
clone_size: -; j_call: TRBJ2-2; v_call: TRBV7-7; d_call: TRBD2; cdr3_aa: CASSPTGTSKGIVGELFF; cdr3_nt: TGTGCTAGCAGCCCGACCGGGACTAGCAAAGGGATAGTCGGGGAGCTGTTTTTT
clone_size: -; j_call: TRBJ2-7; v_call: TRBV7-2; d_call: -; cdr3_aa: CASTGSPLGEQYF; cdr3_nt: TGTGCCAGCACGGGCAGTCCCCTGGGCGAGCAGTACTTC
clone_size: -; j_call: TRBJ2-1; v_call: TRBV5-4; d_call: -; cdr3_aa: CASSSSGDEQFF; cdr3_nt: TGTGCCAGCAGCTCCTCGGGAGATGAGCAGTTCTTC
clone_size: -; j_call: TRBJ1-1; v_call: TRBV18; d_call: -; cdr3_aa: CASSPAVAVPEAFF; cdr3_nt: TGTGCCAGCTCACCGGCCGTAGCTGTCCCTGAAGCTTTCTTT
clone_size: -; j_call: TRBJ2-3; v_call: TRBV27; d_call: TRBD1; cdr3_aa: CASSLYGTGRTDTQYF; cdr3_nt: TGTGCCAGCAGTTTATACGGGACAGGGAGGACAGATACGCAGTATTTT
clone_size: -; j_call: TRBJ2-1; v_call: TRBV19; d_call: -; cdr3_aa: CASRGTPRYNEQFF; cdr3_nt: TGTGCCAGTAGGGGGACACCCCGTTACAATGAGCAGTTCTTC